A single sample gave rise to the 24 T cell receptor beta chains below, sequenced in a study of cytomegalovirus exposure and HLA in healthy donors. Both 60 Vbeta primers and 13 Jbeta primers went into the PCR. Assay: immunoSEQ multiplex PCR; the TCRdb copy retains only in-frame clones and omits some. The sample carries about 170,000 clones, about 65% recorded once. The specimen sequenced was PBMCs. The receptors come from a man aged 40-50 years in good health and CMV-seropositive.

The V gene is TRBV27, the J gene TRBJ1-1, with TRBD1 matching 9 bases. Losses at the gene ends were 5 bases for V and 4 bases for J; bases not matched to a gene: 8. Germline values: CDR1 MNHEY, CDR2 SMNVEV (reference sequence). The CDR3 runs to 15 residues. In nucleotides, the CDR3 is TGTGCCAGCAGTCGAACAGGGGGCAGGGGCACTGAAGCTTTCTTT. Amino acid sequence: CASSRTGGRGTEAFF.

The chain is built from TRBV6-1 and TRBJ2-7; 7 bases are a match to TRBD1. Germline CDR1 MNHNS, CDR2 SASEGT. J gave up 2 bases and V 0 bases, and 4 bases lay outside the gene matches. This CDR3 comprises 15 residues. CDR3 residues: CASSEAPQGAYEQYF. DNA for the CDR3: TGTGCCAGCAGTGAAGCCCCCCAGGGGGCCTACGAGCAGTACTTC.

The CDR3 DNA reads TGTGCCAGCAGTCCATCGCCAAACAGGGGGGGGGCCGGGGAGCTGTTTTTT. It codes for CASSPSPNRGGAGELFF. The gene calls are TRBV2 and TRBJ2-2; maybe TRBD1 (8 bases). Germline V gene lookup returns CDR1 SNHLY and CDR2 FYNNEI. V was cut by 5 bases and J by 6 bases, with 22 bases left in between. This CDR3 is built from 17 residues.

The chain employs TRBV18 and TRBJ2-1; tentative D call: TRBD2 (8 bases). The CDR3 length is 17 residues. The germline CDR1 and CDR2 sequences are KGHSH and LQKENI. V was pared by 6 bases and J by 6 bases, with 24 bases between. The CDR3 loop reads CASSLNRGAGETNEQFF. As DNA, the CDR3 is TGTGCCAGCTCCCTTAACAGGGGAGCGGGGGAAACCAATGAGCAGTTCTTC.

The chain carries TRBV29-1 and TRBJ1-2; 7 positions agree with TRBD1. The CDR3 loop spans 16 amino acids. V trimming: 6 bases; J trimming: 4 bases; junction bases outside the gene matches: 17. Per the germline V gene, CDR1 is SQVTM and CDR2 is ANQGSEA. The CDR3 protein is CSVGDGTAIPPYGYTF. The CDR3 DNA follows: TGCAGCGTCGGGGATGGGACAGCAATCCCCCCCTATGGCTACACCTTC.

This clone was detected once. Other nucleotide sequences in the sample specify the same CDR3. This chain uses TRBV18 with TRBJ2-1; D is ambiguous. The germline CDR1 and CDR2 sequences are KGHSH and LQKENI. V was pared by 3 bases and J by 5 bases, with 8 bases between. The length of the CDR3 is 13 residues. CDR3 nucleotide sequence: TGTGCCAGCTCACCTTCCCGGGACAATGAGCAGTTCTTC. Translating gives CASSPSRDNEQFF.

The chain links TRBV29-1 to TRBJ1-4; no clear D. The CDR3 has 13 residues. With 7 bases removed from V and 14 bases from J, the gap between germline ends came to 23 bases. The germline V gene has CDR1 SQVTM and CDR2 ANQGSEA. The CDR3 is CSGRFGGPAGLFF. CDR3 sequence (DNA): TGCAGCGGCCGTTTTGGCGGGCCCGCGGGTCTGTTTTTT.

The chain joins TRBV19 to TRBJ1-5, with 7 bases matching TRBD1. Per germline, CDR1 LNHDA and CDR2 SQIVND (reference sequence). The CDR3 loop spans 15 amino acids. V gave up 5 bases and J gave up 3 bases; unmatched junction bases: 7. The CDR3 region has the DNA TGTGCCAGTAGTCAGCAGGGGGTGGCCAATCAGCCCCAGCATTTT. It is translated as CASSQQGVANQPQHF.

Comment on this clone: The same CDR3 can be traced to other DNA sequences in this sample. V is TRBV9 and J is TRBJ1-3, with D hard to call. Deletions cut 2 bases from V and 0 bases from J, with 9 bases between. Looked up from germline, CDR1 is SGDLS and CDR2 is YYNGEE. The CDR3 spans 15 residues. The CDR3 protein is CASSVLGSSGNTIYF. CDR3 DNA sequence: TGTGCCAGCAGCGTCCTCGGGAGCTCTGGAAACACCATATATTTT.

The chain uses TRBV6-6 and TRBJ2-5, with D perhaps matching TRBD2 (5 bases). The J call is uncertain, as TRBJ2-7 better fits the DNA end. This CDR3 is 14 amino acids long. Germline CDR1 and CDR2: MNHNY and SVGAGI (reference sequence). In DNA, the CDR3 is TGTGCCAGCAGTTTATGGGCTACCAGCGGCGAGCAGTACTTC. Translating it yields CASSLWATSGEQYF.

V is TRBV6-7 and J is TRBJ1-4, with D possibly being TRBD1 (6 bases). TRBV6-7 is assigned to the ORF class and has an uncertain function. The CDR3 loop spans 10 amino acids. DNA for the CDR3: TGTGGTCCGAGGGGGGAAAAACTGTTTTTT. It yields the protein CGPRGEKLFF.

The chain joins TRBV4-1 to TRBJ2-1, with 7 bases fitting TRBD2. CDR1 is MGHRA and CDR2 is YSYEKL in the germline V gene. The CDR3 has 16 amino acids. The J segment lost 0 bases and the V segment lost 0 bases, leaving 2 bases of the junction unmatched. DNA of the CDR3: TGCGCCAGCAGCCAAGACAGGACTAGCTCCTACAATGAGCAGTTCTTC. It is translated as CASSQDRTSSYNEQFF.

The rearrangement joins TRBV2 to TRBJ1-6; 9 bases align to TRBD1. With 6 bases clipped from V and 8 bases from J, the junction kept 8 bases outside the gene matches. This CDR3 contains 15 residues. Per the germline V gene, CDR1 is SNHLY and CDR2 is FYNNEI. The CDR3 DNA sequence: TGTGCCAGCAGGGAAAGACAGGGGGTGTATTCACCCCTCCACTTT. This translates into CASRERQGVYSPLHF.

The CDR3 sequence: CAWSNYPGGNEQFF. For the CDR3, the DNA is TGTGCCTGGAGCAACTACCCGGGTGGCAATGAGCAGTTCTTC. This chain connects TRBV30 to TRBJ2-1; D remains unclear. V was cut by 3 bases and J by 6 bases, with 15 bases left in between. The CDR3 extends over 14 amino acids. The germline V gene encodes CDR1 GTSNPN and CDR2 SVGIG (reference sequence).

This chain uses TRBV7-2 with TRBJ2-2; D is ambiguous. The CDR3 is 13 amino acids. V gave up 4 bases and J gave up 2 bases, with 5 bases separating them. Germline V gene data show CDR1 as SGHTA and CDR2 as FQGNSA. The CDR3 DNA reads as TGTGCCAGCAGCTCATTTAACACCGGGGAGCTGTTTTTT. It specifies CASSSFNTGELFF.

The chain couples TRBV7-2 to TRBJ2-3, with 8 bases that match TRBD2. Trimming at V came to 4 bases and at J to 3 bases, leaving 6 bases not matched to a gene. Per the germline V gene, CDR1 is SGHTA and CDR2 is FQGNSA. CDR3 length: 15 residues. The CDR3 DNA follows: TGTGCCAGCAGCTCGCCGGCGGGGGGTACAGATACGCAGTATTTT. Translation: CASSSPAGGTDTQYF.

The V call is TRBV18, the J call TRBJ1-1, with a weak D call TRBD1 (5 bases). The CDR3 totals 13 residues. CDR1 is KGHSH, CDR2 LQKENI, per germline. The V gene lost 2 bases and the J gene lost 7 bases, with 11 bases spanning the gap. The CDR3 here is CASSPREGVEAFF. The DNA for the CDR3 is TGTGCCAGCTCACCAAGGGAAGGGGTTGAAGCTTTCTTT.

V and J are TRBV19 and TRBJ1-1; the match to TRBD1 covers 10 bases. Germline V gene lookup returns CDR1 LNHDA and CDR2 SQIVND (reference sequence). This CDR3 has 14 residues. V gave up 7 bases and J gave up 0 bases; unmatched junction bases: 2. The CDR3 sequence is CASKGQGLNTEAFF. In DNA form, the CDR3 reads TGTGCCAGTAAGGGACAGGGGCTGAACACTGAAGCTTTCTTT. Variable domain in full (rest from reference TRBV19 and TRBJ1-1): DGGITQSPKYLFRKEGQNVTLSCEQNLNHDAMYWYRQDPGQGLRLIYYSQIVNDFQKGDIAEGYSVSREKKESFPLTVTSAQKNPTAFYLCASKGQGLNTEAFFGQGTRLTVV.

This clone was counted only a few times. The CDR3 bases are TGCGCCAGCAGTAAAGCGGGGGGTGATACGCAGTATTTT. It translates to CASSKAGGDTQYF. The chain uses TRBV5-1 and TRBJ2-3, with 9 bases identical to TRBD2. Per the germline V gene, CDR1 is SGHRS and CDR2 is YFSETQ. Trimming cost V 5 bases and J 6 bases; bases outside gene matches: 4. The CDR3 spans 13 residues.

In this sample, this clone turned up once. This rearrangement joins TRBV7-9 to TRBJ1-2; D perhaps matches TRBD1 (6 bases). Germline V gene lookup returns CDR1 SEHNR and CDR2 FQNEAQ (reference sequence). Trimming removed 5 bases at V and 2 bases at J, with 15 bases between. This CDR3 is built from 15 residues. CDR3 in amino acids: CASSQKQGLNYGYTF. The CDR3 DNA sequence: TGTGCCAGCAGCCAAAAACAGGGATTGAACTATGGCTACACCTTC.

This chain joins TRBV19 and TRBJ2-6; 10 bases are shared with TRBD1. CDR1 and CDR2 from the germline V gene are LNHDA and SQIVND (reference sequence). The CDR3 length is 17 residues. V lost 5 bases and J lost 0; bases outside the gene matches: 4. The CDR3 DNA sequence: TGTGCCAGTAGTGCGGACAGGGGGACCTCTGGGGCCAACGTCCTGACTTTC. Amino acid sequence: CASSADRGTSGANVLTF.

This clone has a handful of counts. The CDR3 bases are TGTGCCAGCAGACCCAGGGGATTCACAGATACGCAGTATTTT. Its translation: CASRPRGFTDTQYF. The rearrangement joins TRBV6-5 to TRBJ2-3; tentatively, D is TRBD1 (6 bases). Germline CDR1 and CDR2: MNHEY and SVGAGI. This CDR3 spans 14 amino acids. Trimming stripped 6 bases from V and 2 bases from J, with 12 bases between.

The chain has TRBV7-3 and TRBJ2-2; TRBD1 aligns across 11 bases. The CDR3 is 15 residues long. In germline, CDR1 is SGHTA, CDR2 FQGTGA. Trimming took 5 bases from V and 4 from J; bases not matched to a gene: 3. The CDR3 loop reads CASSRTGGGTGELFF. The CDR3 nucleotides are TGTGCCAGCAGCAGGACAGGGGGCGGCACCGGGGAGCTGTTTTTT.

V gene TRBV6-5 combines with J gene TRBJ1-2, with D perhaps matching TRBD1 (5 bases). Germline values: CDR1 MNHEY, CDR2 SVGAGI. The CDR3 totals 12 residues. Trimming shortened V by 4 bases and J by 5 bases, and 8 bases separated the two germline ends. Here the CDR3 reads CASSSTGYGYTF. In DNA form, the CDR3 reads TGTGCCAGCAGTTCCACAGGATATGGCTACACCTTC.